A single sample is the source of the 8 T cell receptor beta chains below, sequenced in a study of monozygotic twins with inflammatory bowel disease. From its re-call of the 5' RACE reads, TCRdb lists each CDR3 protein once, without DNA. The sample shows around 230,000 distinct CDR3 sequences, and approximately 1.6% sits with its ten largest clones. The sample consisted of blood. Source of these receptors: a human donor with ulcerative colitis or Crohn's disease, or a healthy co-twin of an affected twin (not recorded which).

Here the CDR3 reads CASSGGLYEQYF. The genes are TRBV25-1 and TRBJ2-7. The CDR3 contains 12 residues. Germline V CDR1 and CDR2: MGHDK, SYGVNS.

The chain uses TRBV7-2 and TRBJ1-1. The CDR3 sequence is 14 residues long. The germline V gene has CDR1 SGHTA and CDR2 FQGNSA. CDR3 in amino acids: CASSSPYSHTEAFF.

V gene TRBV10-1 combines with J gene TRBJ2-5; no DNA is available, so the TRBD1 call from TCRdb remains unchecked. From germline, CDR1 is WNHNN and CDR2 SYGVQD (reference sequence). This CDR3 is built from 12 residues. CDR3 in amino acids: CASTSTGTTQYF.

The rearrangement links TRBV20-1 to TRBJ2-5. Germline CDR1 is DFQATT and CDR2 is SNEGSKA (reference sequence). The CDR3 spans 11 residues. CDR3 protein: CSATIVETQYF.

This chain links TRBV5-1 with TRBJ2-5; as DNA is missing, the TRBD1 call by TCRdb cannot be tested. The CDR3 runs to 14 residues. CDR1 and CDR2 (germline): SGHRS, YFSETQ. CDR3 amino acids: CASRDRGAQETQYF.

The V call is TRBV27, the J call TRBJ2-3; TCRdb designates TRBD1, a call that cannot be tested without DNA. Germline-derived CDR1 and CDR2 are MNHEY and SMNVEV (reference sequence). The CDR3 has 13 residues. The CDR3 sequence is CASSPLFADTQYF.

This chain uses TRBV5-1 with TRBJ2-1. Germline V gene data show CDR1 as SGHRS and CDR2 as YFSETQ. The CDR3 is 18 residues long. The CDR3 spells CASSLAGVRRLLYNEQFF. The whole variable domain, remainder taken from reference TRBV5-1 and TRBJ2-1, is KAGVTQTPRYLIKTRGQQVTLSCSPISGHRSVSWYQQTPGQGLQFLFEYFSETQRNKGNFPGRFSGRQFSNSRSEMNVSTLELGDSALYLCASSLAGVRRLLYNEQFFGPGTRLTVL.

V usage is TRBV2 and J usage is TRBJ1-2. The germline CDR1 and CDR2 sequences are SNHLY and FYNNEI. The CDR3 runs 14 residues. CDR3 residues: CASKLSGTTYGYTF.